The present T cell receptor (beta chain) was sequenced within a study of spatial heterogeneity in lung cancer. Every TCR cDNA molecule carried a tag that served as a unique molecular identifier. TCRdb analysed the 5' RACE reads with MiXCR anew, one entry per CDR3 protein. The profile shows 3,500 to 5,000 distinct CDR3 sequences, about 28% of them singletons. This CDR3 is 14 amino acids long. Germline V gene data show CDR1 as SGHDN and CDR2 as FVKESK. Trimming pared 0 bases from V and 3 bases from J, leaving 9 bases between. Time point here: blood at routine non-recurrence follow-up after resection. The study sequenced unsorted whole RNA from tumor, nontumor lung or frozen PBMC.

Sequencing used PBMCs, obtained at follow-up. The chain recombines TRBV14 with TRBJ2-7; D is uncertain. This sequence originates from a male donor with early-stage non-small cell lung cancer. CDR3 DNA: TGTGCCAGCAGCCAAGATCTTGCAGTCTACGAGCAGTACTTC. This encodes CASSQDLAVYEQYF.